This entry is about one T cell receptor (beta chain). The data are from a study of shared clonotypes between healthy human individuals. Data came from immunoSEQ multiplex PCR; TCRdb stores just in-frame clones and leaves some out. Of under 850,000 clones detected, 55% to 80% appear once; the ten largest clones hold under 2%. Germline CDR1 MDHEN, CDR2 SYDVKM. The CDR3 loop spans 14 amino acids. V lost 9 bases and J 7 bases, leaving 22 bases between the germline ends. Sequencing was performed on memory CD4+ T cells sorted from blood. The subset is: CD45RA-negative fraction. This TCR derives from a woman in her twenties or thirties in good health. This chain joins TRBV28 and TRBJ2-7, with D perhaps assigned TRBD1 or TRBD2 (5 bases each). The CDR3 DNA sequence: TGTGCCAGTACTACCGGGACCCCTTCTGTGGAGCAGTACTTC. It codes for CASTTGTPSVEQYF. Full variable domain (remainder filled in from reference TRBV28 and TRBJ2-7): DVKVTQSSRYLVKRTGEKVFLECVQDMDHENMFWYRQDPGLGLRLIYFSYDVKMKEKGDIPEGYSVSREKKERFSLILESASTNQTSMYLCASTTGTPSVEQYFGPGTRLTVT.